This TCR beta chain was recorded in a study of blood T cell repertoires in COVID-19. V lost 7 bases to trimming and J lost 7 bases, with 7 bases between them. This CDR3 region has 10 residues. Assay used: immunoSEQ multiplex PCR; TCRdb lists only in-frame clones, some missing. Of around 480,000 clones detected, about nine tenths appear once; the ten largest clones hold around 0.7%. Sequencing used PBMCs or T cells enriched from blood (not recorded which). The chain couples TRBV12-3 or TRBV12-4 to TRBJ1-1, with a possible D match to TRBD1 (6 bases). The receptor's source is a woman under 30 who had recovered from COVID-19. CDR3 sequence (DNA): TGTGCCAGCAAGGGGGTTGAAGCTTTCTTT. Protein: CASKGVEAFF.